The 25 T cell receptor beta chains below come from one sample, sequenced in a study of T cell responses to AZD1222 COVID-19 vaccine. Method: immunoSEQ multiplex PCR; TCRdb's copy keeps in-frame clones and lacks some. The sample lists under 150,000 clones; 80% to 95% were seen once. The sample was peripheral blood, taken 28 days after the second AZD1222 dose. The origin of the receptors is an adult who received the AZD1222 COVID-19 vaccine.

The chain combines TRBV7-2 with TRBJ1-5; D call uncertain. Germline V gene data show CDR1 as SGHTA and CDR2 as FQGNSA. This CDR3 region has 14 residues. Deletions cut 3 bases from V and 0 bases from J, with 6 bases between. CDR3 loop: CASSLDASNQPQHF. The CDR3 DNA reads as TGTGCCAGCAGCTTGGACGCTAGCAATCAGCCCCAGCATTTT.

Written as DNA, the CDR3 is TGCGCCAGCAGTCAAGAAGTAAACGAGCAGTACTTC. As protein: CASSQEVNEQYF. The chain combines TRBV23-1 with TRBJ2-7; D is unresolved. TRBV23-1 is classed as an ORF, of uncertain function. Trimming removed 2 bases from V and 5 bases from J, with 7 bases in between. The CDR3 loop spans 12 amino acids.

This chain joins TRBV29-1 and TRBJ2-5; unclear D gene. Germline V gene sequence: CDR1 SQVTM, CDR2 ANQGSEA. With 5 bases removed from V and 2 bases from J, the gap between germline ends came to 6 bases. This CDR3 is built from 11 residues. The CDR3 DNA follows: TGCAGCGTTCAGAGACAAGAGACCCAGTACTTC. Translation gives CSVQRQETQYF.

This chain joins TRBV5-6 and TRBJ2-7; D ambiguous. Germline V lookup: CDR1 SGHDT, CDR2 YYEEEE. The V end was cut by 5 bases, the J end by 0 bases, with 9 bases between. The CDR3 is 13 amino acids. CDR3 in DNA: TGTGCCAGCAGTCCACAGACCTCCTACGAGCAGTACTTC. Amino acids: CASSPQTSYEQYF.

J is TRBJ1-1 and V is TRBV3-1 (or the pseudogene TRBV3-2); D gene ambiguous. This CDR3 comprises 11 residues. V lost 0 bases and J lost 5, with 1 base in between. Germline V gives CDR1 LGHDT, CDR2 YNNKEL (reference sequence). Here the CDR3 reads CASSQETEAFF. DNA for the CDR3: TGTGCCAGCAGCCAAGAGACTGAAGCTTTCTTT.

This rearrangement joins TRBV19 to TRBJ2-7; D is uncertain. Germline CDR1 is LNHDA and CDR2 is SQIVND (reference sequence). Trimming pared 7 bases from V and 0 bases from J, leaving 13 bases between. The length of the CDR3 is 14 residues. Written as DNA, the CDR3 is TGTGCCAGTAAGATAACTCTGGGCTCCTACGAGCAGTACTTC. Protein sequence: CASKITLGSYEQYF.

V gene TRBV19 combines with J gene TRBJ2-5; the D gene is possibly TRBD1 (6 bases). CDR3 length: 13 amino acids. CDR1 and CDR2 (germline): LNHDA, SQIVND (reference sequence). Trimming pared 5 bases from V and 4 bases from J, leaving 11 bases between. The CDR3 nucleotides are TGTGCCAGTAGTCCCACCAGGGGAGAGACCCAGTACTTC. Encoded protein: CASSPTRGETQYF.

V is TRBV9 and J is TRBJ2-1; 7 bases match TRBD2. The junction had 3 bases not matched to a gene; V was cut back by 0 bases and J by 3 bases. CDR1 is SGDLS and CDR2 is YYNGEE in the germline V gene. There are 15 residues in the CDR3. The DNA of the CDR3 is TGTGCCAGCAGCGTAGCTAGCGGAGACTACAATGAGCAGTTCTTC. It yields the protein CASSVASGDYNEQFF.

This chain connects TRBV19 to TRBJ2-3; 10 nucleotides agree with TRBD1. V was clipped by 7 bases and J by 5 bases; unmatched bases: 12. The germline gives CDR1 LNHDA, CDR2 SQIVND (reference sequence). The CDR3 has 16 residues. In DNA, the CDR3 is TGTGCCAGTACCGCCCTTTTAGGACAGGGGGGAGATACGCAGTATTTT. Its protein is CASTALLGQGGDTQYF.

The gene calls are TRBV3-1 (or the pseudogene TRBV3-2) and TRBJ2-5; 10 positions agree with TRBD2. The CDR3 extends over 14 amino acids. Germline lookup yields CDR1 LGHDT and CDR2 YNNKEL (reference sequence). V trimming: 1 base; J trimming: 5 bases; junction bases outside the gene matches: 1. Written as DNA, the CDR3 is TGTGCCAGCAGCCAAGTGGGACTAGCGGAGACCCAGTACTTC. It translates to CASSQVGLAETQYF.

The CDR3 spells CASRVGGANTGELFF. The DNA of the CDR3 is TGTGCCAGCAGGGTCGGGGGGGCGAACACCGGGGAGCTGTTTTTT. The rearrangement joins TRBV27 to TRBJ2-2, with 8 bases aligning to TRBD2. This CDR3 has 15 amino acids. V dropped 6 bases and J dropped 0; count of bases not matched to a gene: 3. Germline-derived CDR1 and CDR2 are MNHEY and SMNVEV (reference sequence).

The chain joins TRBV11-3 to TRBJ2-2; 8 bases match TRBD1. CDR1 is SGHNT and CDR2 is YENEEA in the germline V gene. This CDR3 region has 15 residues. The trim removed 5 bases at V and 5 bases at J, leaving 7 bases unmatched. In DNA, the CDR3 is TGTGCCAGCAGCACCAGGGGGCGTGAGACCGGGGAGCTGTTTTTT. Translation gives CASSTRGRETGELFF.

The chain employs TRBV29-1 and TRBJ2-7; 8 bases agree with TRBD1. The V and J ends lost 6 bases and 2 bases, in that order; junction bases with no gene match: 6. The length of the CDR3 is 13 residues. Germline CDR1 reads SQVTM; CDR2 reads ANQGSEA. This CDR3 reads CSVERQGTYEQYF. DNA for the CDR3: TGCAGCGTGGAACGACAGGGGACCTACGAGCAGTACTTC.

CDR3: CASSRDQGTEAFF. CDR3 DNA: TGTGCCAGTAGTAGGGACCAGGGGACTGAAGCTTTCTTT. The chain uses TRBV19 and TRBJ1-1; D possibly corresponds to TRBD1 (6 bases). V was clipped by 4 bases and J by 5 bases, with 11 bases between them. CDR1 LNHDA and CDR2 SQIVND come from the germline V gene (reference sequence). CDR3 length: 13 amino acids.

This clone was picked up one time. The chain couples TRBV5-1 to TRBJ2-1; 9 nucleotides agree with TRBD2. V was pared by 0 bases and J by 3 bases, with 7 bases of the junction left unmatched. CDR3 length: 17 residues. CDR1 SGHRS and CDR2 YFSETQ come from the germline V gene. CDR3 sequence: CASSLGPIAGVYNEQFF. As DNA, the CDR3 is TGCGCCAGCAGCTTGGGTCCCATAGCGGGAGTCTACAATGAGCAGTTCTTC.

The rearrangement links TRBV6-5 to TRBJ1-3; TRBD1 might be the D (5 bases). Deletions cut 9 bases from V and 0 bases from J, with 12 bases between. There are 14 residues in the CDR3. The germline V gene has CDR1 MNHEY and CDR2 SVGAGI. CDR3 protein: CARSGTNSGNTIYF. The CDR3 DNA reads as TGTGCCAGATCCGGGACGAACTCTGGAAACACCATATATTTT.

The rearrangement joins TRBV5-1 to TRBJ2-7; D is ambiguous. Trimming stripped 4 bases from V and 0 bases from J, with 14 bases between. Germline loops: CDR1 SGHRS, CDR2 YFSETQ. This CDR3 comprises 15 residues. For the CDR3, the DNA is TGCGCCAGCAGCCTCGCGGACGGTTACTCCTACGAGCAGTACTTC. Translated: CASSLADGYSYEQYF. The full variable domain, completed using reference TRBV5-1 and TRBJ2-7, is KAGVTQTPRYLIKTRGQQVTLSCSPISGHRSVSWYQQTPGQGLQFLFEYFSETQRNKGNFPGRFSGRQFSNSRSEMNVSTLELGDSALYLCASSLADGYSYEQYFGPGTRLTVT.

V and J are TRBV13 and TRBJ2-2; D may be TRBD1 (5 bases). This CDR3 spans 15 amino acids. CDR1 is PRHDT and CDR2 is FYEKMQ in the germline V gene (reference sequence). Trimming removed 6 bases from V and 0 bases from J, with 11 bases in between. CDR3 bases: TGTGCCAGCAGAGAGACAGATCCGAACACCGGGGAGCTGTTTTTT. As protein: CASRETDPNTGELFF.

The chain is built from TRBV6-2 or TRBV6-3 and TRBJ2-3; possible D gene TRBD1, 6 bases. This CDR3 comprises 15 residues. Trimming stripped 5 bases from V and 2 bases from J, with 14 bases between. Germline values: CDR1 MNHEY, CDR2 SVGEGT. This chain's CDR3 is CASSQGWGNTDTQYF. CDR3 bases: TGTGCCAGCAGTCAGGGGTGGGGGAACACAGATACGCAGTATTTT.

The gene calls are TRBV15 and TRBJ2-7; D may be TRBD2 (5 bases). Trimming shortened V by 5 bases and J by 7 bases, and 15 bases separated the two germline ends. CDR3 length equals 13 residues. CDR1 LNHNV and CDR2 YYDKDF come from the germline V gene (reference sequence). The CDR3 region has the DNA TGTGCCACCAGCTCAACAGCGGTAGGGGAGCAGTACTTC. This encodes CATSSTAVGEQYF.

This sequence joins TRBV20-1 and TRBJ2-5; a possible D gene is TRBD1 (5 bases). Deletions cut 3 bases from V and 2 bases from J, with 16 bases between. Germline CDR1 and CDR2: DFQATT and SNEGSKA (reference sequence). This CDR3 comprises 15 residues. CDR3 nucleotides: TGCAGTGCTAGTTTCTTTCGGACATCACAAGAGACCCAGTACTTC. It encodes CSASFFRTSQETQYF.

The chain joins TRBV4-2 to TRBJ1-5; 8 bases are shared with TRBD1. The CDR3 extends over 14 amino acids. J lost 6 bases, V lost 3 bases, and 4 bases had no gene match. Germline values: CDR1 LGHNA, CDR2 YNFKEQ. CDR3 bases: TGTGCCAGCAGCCATACAGGGGGTGGTCAGCCCCAGCATTTT. This encodes CASSHTGGGQPQHF.

In this sample, this clone turned up a few times. This chain links TRBV29-1 with TRBJ2-7; D is perhaps TRBD1 (6 bases). V was cut by 5 bases and J by 2 bases, with 13 bases left in between. Germline assignment: CDR1 SQVTM and CDR2 ANQGSEA. The CDR3 covers 13 residues. CDR3 DNA: TGCAGCGTTCAGGGGTTGGGAACCTACGAGCAGTACTTC. It codes for CSVQGLGTYEQYF.

V is TRBV27 and J is TRBJ2-7; a possible D gene is TRBD2 (6 bases). The CDR3 has 15 amino acids. Trimming removed 10 bases at V and 2 bases at J, with 21 bases between. Germline assignment: CDR1 MNHEY and CDR2 SMNVEV (reference sequence). CDR3 residues: CATQLENSGPYEQYF. For the CDR3, the DNA is TGTGCCACCCAATTGGAAAATAGCGGACCCTACGAGCAGTACTTC.

This chain joins TRBV9 and TRBJ1-1; 7 bases are shared with TRBD1. This CDR3 spans 15 amino acids. Germline values: CDR1 SGDLS, CDR2 YYNGEE. Trimming cost V 6 bases and J 4 bases; bases outside gene matches: 12. The CDR3 here is CASNLLAGGSTEAFF. In DNA, the CDR3 is TGTGCCAGCAACCTGCTGGCAGGGGGAAGCACTGAAGCTTTCTTT.